A single sample gave rise to the 13 T cell receptor beta chains below, sequenced in a study of regulatory T cells in long-lasting Graves disease. HTBI primers from iRepertoire and Arm-PCR of CDR3 regions yielded the TCR beta libraries. TCRdb re-derived calls from the multiplex PCR reads in MiXCR, one entry per CDR3 protein. The sample lists about 470,000 distinct CDR3 sequences, 20% to 25% occurring once. Time point here: persistent/refractory GD, antithyroid drugs over 5 years with positive TRAb. There was RNA extracted from PBMCs, and the TCR library was made from it. This specimen was peripheral blood mononuclear cells (PBMCs), taken when the disease was refractory, from a patient treated with antithyroid drugs. Receptor source: a female donor with Graves disease.

This clonotype has a handful of counts. The chain is built from TRBV20-1 and TRBJ1-5, with unresolved D. Trimming took off 6 bases at V and 5 bases at J, with 11 bases between the two ends. Germline CDR1 DFQATT, CDR2 SNEGSKA (reference sequence). CDR3 length: 12 amino acids. CDR3 region: CSALAGDQPQHF. For the CDR3, the DNA is TGCAGTGCCCTCGCTGGAGATCAGCCCCAGCATTTT.

This chain connects TRBV5-1 to TRBJ2-7; 8 nucleotides line up with TRBD1. This CDR3 has 16 amino acids. V was clipped by 4 bases and J by 1 base; unmatched bases: 10. CDR1 and CDR2 (germline): SGHRS, YFSETQ. The DNA for the CDR3 is TGCGCCAGCAGCCTAGTGCAGGGGGCAGTTTCCTACGAGCAGTACTTC. It is translated as CASSLVQGAVSYEQYF. The full variable domain, its missing parts supplied by reference TRBV5-1 and TRBJ2-7, is KAGVTQTPRYLIKTRGQQVTLSCSPISGHRSVSWYQQTPGQGLQFLFEYFSETQRNKGNFPGRFSGRQFSNSRSEMNVSTLELGDSALYLCASSLVQGAVSYEQYFGPGTRLTVT.

This clonotype was recorded many times. The chain carries TRBV6-1 and TRBJ2-5; D might be TRBD2 (6 bases). V lost 10 bases and J lost 7, with 16 bases in between. Germline V lookup: CDR1 MNHNS, CDR2 SASEGT. The CDR3 has 12 residues. CDR3 in DNA: TGTGCCACCCTGGGGGGAGTCGGGACCCAGTACTTC. Amino acid sequence: CATLGGVGTQYF.

V gene TRBV20-1 combines with J gene TRBJ2-7, with D perhaps matching TRBD2 (7 bases). The CDR3 has 16 amino acids. The germline gives CDR1 DFQATT, CDR2 SNEGSKA (reference sequence). The V gene lost 3 bases and the J gene lost 2 bases, with 20 bases spanning the gap. CDR3 bases: TGCAGTGCTAGCAGTTTAGGGGGGGGCAGAGCCTACGAGCAGTACTTC. It encodes CSASSLGGGRAYEQYF.

This clonotype showed up many times. The chain uses TRBV7-3 and TRBJ2-5, with 9 nucleotides matching TRBD2. The junction had 9 bases not matched to a gene; V was cut back by 2 bases and J by 5 bases. Germline CDR1 and CDR2: SGHTA and FQGTGA. The CDR3 is 16 amino acids. The CDR3 reads CASSLFGGRAGETQYF. CDR3 nucleotide sequence: TGTGCCAGCAGCTTATTCGGCGGGAGGGCAGGGGAGACCCAGTACTTC.

In DNA form, the CDR3 reads TGTGCCAGCAGTCGAGCTGGGACAGGGCGTGCACCGAACACCGGGGAGCTGTTTTTT. Its protein is CASSRAGTGRAPNTGELFF. The chain has TRBV7-9 and TRBJ2-2; 9 bases map to TRBD1. Germline values: CDR1 SEHNR, CDR2 FQNEAQ (reference sequence). The V gene end was trimmed by 6 bases and the J gene end by 0 bases; junction bases not matched to a gene: 14. This CDR3 comprises 19 residues.

This clonotype appeared many times. V usage is TRBV6-5 and J usage is TRBJ1-5; D remains ambiguous. The ends were cut back, 2 bases at V and 4 bases at J, with 27 bases in the middle. Germline CDR1 MNHEY, CDR2 SVGAGI. The CDR3 runs 20 residues. For the CDR3, the DNA is TGTGCCAGCAGTTACAACCGTGGGCTCGGGTCCATGATACGTAATCAGCCCCAGCATTTT. It specifies CASSYNRGLGSMIRNQPQHF.

V and J are TRBV7-9 and TRBJ1-1; perhaps TRBD1 as D (6 bases). The CDR3 covers 15 residues. Germline V gene sequence: CDR1 SEHNR, CDR2 FQNEAQ (reference sequence). V lost 8 bases to trimming and J lost 3 bases, with 19 bases between them. The CDR3 coding sequence is TGTGCCAGCTCCAGGGCGGGGGGGCGAGACACTGAAGCTTTCTTT. It translates to CASSRAGGRDTEAFF.

A remark on this clonotype: A read error is possible here, since a much larger clone lies one base away. J is TRBJ1-5 and V is TRBV6-1; D gene unclear. The CDR3 is 12 amino acids. Germline loops: CDR1 MNHNS, CDR2 SASEGT. Between the trimmed V and J ends, which lost 4 bases and 3 bases, there was a span of 4 bases. CDR3 sequence (DNA): TGTGCCAGCAGTGCTACCAATCAGCCCCAGCATTTT. Translated, it gives CASSATNQPQHF.

J is TRBJ2-2 and V is TRBV3-1; no clear D gene. V was shortened by 0 bases and J by 2 bases, with 7 bases between the two germline ends. Germline loops: CDR1 LGHDT, CDR2 YNNKEL (reference sequence). The CDR3 is 15 amino acids. The CDR3 is CASSQESPNTGELFF. The CDR3 DNA sequence: TGTGCCAGCAGCCAAGAGTCTCCCAACACCGGGGAGCTGTTTTTT.

The count of this clonotype is one. CDR3 nucleotides: TGTGCCAGTTCACGACAAGCGGAGCTCTACGAGCAGTACTTC. It translates to CASSRQAELYEQYF. This rearrangement joins TRBV14 to TRBJ2-7; tentatively, D is TRBD2 (5 bases). V was clipped by 9 bases and J by 3 bases, with 18 bases between them. The CDR3 extends over 14 amino acids. Per germline, CDR1 SGHDN and CDR2 FVKESK.

This clonotype was seen only a few times. The J gene is TRBJ2-7, the V gene TRBV30; 8 bases line up with TRBD2. V shed 3 bases and J 1 base; nucleotides not matched to a gene: 5. The CDR3 consists of 14 residues. The germline CDR1 and CDR2 sequences are GTSNPN and SVGIG (reference sequence). This CDR3 is CAWRVQRGSYEQYF. CDR3 nucleotide sequence: TGTGCCTGGAGGGTTCAGCGGGGGTCCTACGAGCAGTACTTC.

This clonotype appeared many times. This chain joins TRBV27 and TRBJ1-2, with 8 bases fitting TRBD1. The CDR3 runs 14 residues. The ends lost 1 base at V and 14 bases at J; junction bases unmatched: 12. Germline CDR1 reads MNHEY; CDR2 reads SMNVEV (reference sequence). In nucleotides, the CDR3 is TGTGCCAGCAGTTTATGGGGACAGGATATGGCTAGAACCTTC. Its translation is CASSLWGQDMARTF.